This TCR beta chain was observed in a study of blood T cell repertoires in COVID-19. V dropped 3 bases and J dropped 1; count of bases not matched to a gene: 6. Germline assignment: CDR1 SGHDT and CDR2 YYEEEE. This CDR3 is 15 amino acids long. Repertoires were generated with immunoSEQ multiplex PCR, while TCRdb's copy carries only in-frame clones and drops some. The sample yields 440,000 or so clones, around 89% seen once. The genes are TRBV5-6 and TRBJ1-1, with 7 bases identical to TRBD1. This receptor was obtained from a woman aged 40 to 50 with COVID-19, enrolled during active disease. The sequenced sample consisted of peripheral blood. The CDR3 loop reads CASSSRGQWNTEAFF. In DNA form, the CDR3 reads TGTGCCAGCAGCTCGAGGGGACAGTGGAACACTGAAGCTTTCTTT.